This record concerns one T cell receptor beta chain sequence. The data derive from a study of Ad26.COV2.S vaccination and SARS-CoV-2 variants. The CDR3 has 14 amino acids. J gave up 6 bases and V 0 bases, and 5 bases lay outside the gene matches. Germline CDR1 MNHEY, CDR2 SVGAGI. Generated by immunoSEQ multiplex PCR, the TCRdb table keeps only in-frame clones and is missing some. The profile shows a few hundred thousand clones, 80% to 90% of them singletons. Treatment reported: roughly 19 received Ad26.COV2.S at low or high dose, single or two shots; about 5 received placebo; per-sample allocation not given. After the first vaccine or placebo injection, samples were drawn on day 63.

The specimen was peripheral blood, collected in a trial of Ad26.COV2.S vaccine versus placebo. The sequence was obtained from a person between 18 and 65 years old who received the Ad26.COV2.S COVID-19 vaccine or a placebo. The chain carries TRBV6-5 and TRBJ2-7, with 7 bases lining up with TRBD2. CDR3 loop: CASSYSGGISEQYF. The CDR3 DNA reads TGTGCCAGCAGTTACTCGGGGGGGATCAGCGAGCAGTACTTC.